These 20 T cell receptor beta chains came from one sample sequenced in a study of tumor and adjacent non-tumor tissue in lung cancer. Three rounds of nested PCR, following a modified ARM-PCR protocol, produced the TCRbeta library. TCRdb recomputed calls from the multiplex PCR reads with MiXCR, one row per CDR3 protein. The top ten hold 8% to 10% of the sample, which has some 71,000 distinct CDR3 sequences, over 55% seen once. No cell sorting was done before RNA was extracted from the tissue. Specimen: lung tumor tissue. The receptors here all came from a woman aged 40 to 50 with non-small cell lung cancer.

Regarding this clonotype: Mismatch with germline at one junction end may stem from a read error. The rearrangement links TRBV11-2 to TRBJ2-2; 8 bases match TRBD1. The CDR3 is 15 amino acids. CDR1 and CDR2 (germline): SGHAT, FQNNGV. The CDR3 coding sequence is TGTGCCAGCAGCCCCTACAGGGGGAACACCGCGGAGCTCTTTTTT. It is translated as CASSPYRGNTAELFF. The full variable domain, with the rest looked up from reference TRBV11-2 and TRBJ2-2, is EAGVAQSPRYKIIEKRQSVAFWCNPISGHATLYWYQQILGQGPKLLIQFQNNGVVDDSQLPKDRFSAERLKGVDSTLKIQPAKLEDSAVYLCASSPYRGNTAELFFGEGSRLTVL.

This clonotype was found many times. The chain uses TRBV29-1 and TRBJ2-7; 7 nucleotides match TRBD1. V shed 4 bases, J shed 3 bases, and the junction held 9 bases outside the gene matches. Germline V gene sequence: CDR1 SQVTM, CDR2 ANQGSEA. This CDR3 comprises 14 residues. The CDR3 loop reads CSVVRQGGGYEQYF. The CDR3 nucleotides are TGCAGCGTTGTGCGACAGGGCGGTGGCTACGAGCAGTACTTC.

The chain uses TRBV5-5 and TRBJ1-1; D not certain. Trimming removed 8 bases from V and 4 bases from J, with 15 bases in between. The V gene's germline CDR1 is SGHKS and CDR2 YYEKEE (reference sequence). This CDR3 has 13 amino acids. This CDR3 reads CASIHPGVTEAFF. The CDR3, as DNA: TGTGCCAGTATCCATCCGGGAGTCACTGAAGCTTTCTTT.

The chain combines TRBV6-5 with TRBJ2-5; the D gene is possibly TRBD1 (5 bases). The CDR3 is made up of 12 amino acids. Germline values: CDR1 MNHEY, CDR2 SVGAGI. Here the CDR3 reads CTTGLQEETQYF. In DNA form, the CDR3 reads TGTACTACAGGATTACAAGAAGAGACCCAGTACTTC.

This clonotype was observed many times. The chain recombines TRBV6-5 with TRBJ1-1, with D possibly TRBD1 on 5 matching bases. The CDR3 extends over 18 amino acids. V gave up 1 base and J gave up 1 base, with 19 bases separating them. Germline V gene sequence: CDR1 MNHEY, CDR2 SVGAGI. The CDR3: CASSYYPPGDRRNTEAFF. DNA for the CDR3: TGTGCCAGCAGTTACTACCCCCCGGGGGATCGTAGGAACACTGAAGCTTTCTTT.

This clonotype was counted at least ten times. The chain carries TRBV29-1 and TRBJ2-3; no definite D call. Germline V gene lookup returns CDR1 SQVTM and CDR2 ANQGSEA. V dropped 4 bases and J dropped 1 base, with 6 bases sitting between them. This CDR3 is built from 12 residues. In DNA form, the CDR3 reads TGCAGCGTTGCGGTCGGCACAGATACGCAGTATTTT. It encodes CSVAVGTDTQYF.

A note on this clonotype: At one of its ends the junction is not consistent with the germline gene, which may arise from a read error. The CDR3 sequence is CASSVTDSYKQYF. For the CDR3, the DNA is TGTGCCAGCAGTGTGACGGACAGCTACAAGCAGTACTTC. The genes are TRBV12-3 or TRBV12-4 and TRBJ2-7; a weak D match, TRBD1 (6 bases). The CDR3 is 13 amino acids.

By sample share, this clonotype is large (0.1 to 1%). This chain uses TRBV11-2 with TRBJ2-6; no definite D call. Germline CDR1 and CDR2: SGHAT and FQNNGV. Trimming took off 5 bases at V and 0 bases at J, with 14 bases between the two ends. CDR3 length: 17 residues. The chain's CDR3 is CASSPNLKGSGANVLTF. CDR3 in DNA: TGTGCCAGCAGCCCGAACTTGAAGGGCTCTGGGGCCAACGTCCTGACTTTC.

The chain has TRBV29-1 and TRBJ2-2; the D is unclear. The CDR3 is made up of 14 amino acids. CDR1 SQVTM and CDR2 ANQGSEA come from the germline V gene. The V end was cut by 5 bases, the J end by 7 bases, with 17 bases between. CDR3 in amino acids: CSVNGPSTGGELFF. The CDR3 DNA reads TGCAGCGTTAATGGCCCCTCGACCGGCGGGGAGCTGTTTTTT.

Points on this clonotype: Germline and junction disagree at one end, which may indicate a read error. The chain couples TRBV12-3 or TRBV12-4 to TRBJ2-1; TRBD2 matches at 8 bases. The CDR3 covers 14 residues. In DNA form, the CDR3 reads TGTGCCAGCAGAGCTACTAGCGGTTACAATGAGCAGTTATTC. As protein: CASRATSGYNEQLF.

To note about this clonotype: A junction boundary mismatches the germline segment, possibly from a read error. CDR3 loop: CACSYRGEGLGDYTF. Written as DNA, the CDR3 is TGTGCCTGCAGTTACAGGGGGGAAGGGCTCGGGGACTACACCTTC. The chain has TRBV6-6 and TRBJ1-2; 8 bases line up with TRBD1. The CDR3 contains 15 residues. CDR1 and CDR2 (germline): MNHNY, SVGAGI (reference sequence).

As regards this clonotype: Germline is not matched at one junction end, which may reflect a read error. The CDR3 DNA follows: TGTGCCAGCAGCCGCACTGGCACGGACAGTACGCAACATTTT. This gives the protein CASSRTGTDSTQHF. The gene calls are TRBV11-2 and TRBJ2-3, with D perhaps TRBD1 (6 bases). This CDR3 has 14 amino acids. The V gene's germline CDR1 is SGHAT and CDR2 FQNNGV.

To note about this clonotype: One end of the junction varies from germline; a read error may be responsible. This chain links TRBV6-1 with TRBJ1-1; 7 positions agree with TRBD1. Germline V lookup: CDR1 MNHNS, CDR2 SASEGT. The CDR3 has 15 amino acids. Here the CDR3 reads CACSLRTGEAPEAFF. The CDR3 DNA is TGTGCCTGCAGTCTCCGAACAGGGGAGGCCCCTGAAGCCTTCTTT.

The chain couples TRBV7-8 to TRBJ2-7; the match to TRBD2 covers 8 bases. CDR3 length: 15 residues. Germline-derived CDR1 and CDR2 are SGHVS and FQNEAQ. Unmatched junction bases numbered 15, after V lost 7 bases and J lost 7 bases. CDR3 coding DNA: TGTGCCAGCAACCCACAGTCGGGAGGGATTCAAGAGCAGTACTTC. This translates into CASNPQSGGIQEQYF.

On this clonotype itself: At one of its ends the junction is not consistent with the germline gene, which may arise from a read error. The chain combines TRBV11-2 with TRBJ2-5; D might be TRBD1 (7 bases). The CDR3 totals 16 residues. Germline values: CDR1 SGHAT, CDR2 FQNNGV. DNA for the CDR3: TGTGCCAGTAGCTTAGGACTACAGCATCAGGGGGAGGCCCCGTACTTC. It specifies CASSLGLQHQGEAPYF.

Note on this clonotype: Lacking the conserved final phenylalanine or tryptophan, this CDR3 likely reflects a read error. The chain carries TRBV25-1 and TRBJ2-1; the match to TRBD2 covers 13 bases. The CDR3 is 16 amino acids. Germline loops: CDR1 MGHDK, CDR2 SYGVNS. After removal of 3 bases from V and 8 bases from J, the junction contained 7 bases not matched to a gene. For the CDR3, the DNA is TGTGCCAGCAGTGATACTAGCGGGAGGGCCCTCGATGAGCAGTTCTTA. Its translation: CASSDTSGRALDEQFL.

As for this clonotype: Germline is not matched at one junction end, which may reflect a read error. The gene calls are TRBV14 and TRBJ2-3; D may be TRBD2 (6 bases). Germline assignment: CDR1 SGHDN and CDR2 FVKESK. This CDR3 contains 14 residues. This CDR3 reads CASSVTGESDAQYF. The CDR3 DNA reads as TGTGCCAGCAGCGTGACGGGGGAGTCAGATGCGCAGTATTTT.

With regard to this clonotype: No conserved phenylalanine or tryptophan ends this CDR3, so it is likely a read error. The DNA is omitted, as the CDR3 cannot be located on it reliably, and the CDR3 follows TCRdb's listing. The rearrangement joins TRBV11-2 to TRBJ2-5; the table's TRBD1 call for D was not verified on the DNA. The CDR3 numbers 13 amino acids, ends counted. Germline CDR1 SGHAT, CDR2 FQNNGV. The CDR3 is CATSRGTQETQYL.

The chain links TRBV6-1 to TRBJ2-1; 9 bases line up with TRBD2. The V segment lost 10 bases and the J segment 3 bases; nucleotides outside the gene matches: 10. The CDR3 covers 15 residues. Per germline, CDR1 MNHNS and CDR2 SASEGT. The CDR3 DNA reads TGTGCCACCAGACTAGCGGTGGAACACTACAATGAGCAGTTCTTC. It yields the protein CATRLAVEHYNEQFF.

The chain has TRBV11-1 and TRBJ1-1; 7 nucleotides line up with TRBD1. The germline V gene has CDR1 SGHAT and CDR2 FQDESV (reference sequence). This CDR3 comprises 15 residues. The CDR3 protein is CVTTHTRTGRTEAFF. The CDR3 DNA reads as TGTGTCACCACTCACACCAGGACAGGTAGAACTGAAGCTTTCTTT.